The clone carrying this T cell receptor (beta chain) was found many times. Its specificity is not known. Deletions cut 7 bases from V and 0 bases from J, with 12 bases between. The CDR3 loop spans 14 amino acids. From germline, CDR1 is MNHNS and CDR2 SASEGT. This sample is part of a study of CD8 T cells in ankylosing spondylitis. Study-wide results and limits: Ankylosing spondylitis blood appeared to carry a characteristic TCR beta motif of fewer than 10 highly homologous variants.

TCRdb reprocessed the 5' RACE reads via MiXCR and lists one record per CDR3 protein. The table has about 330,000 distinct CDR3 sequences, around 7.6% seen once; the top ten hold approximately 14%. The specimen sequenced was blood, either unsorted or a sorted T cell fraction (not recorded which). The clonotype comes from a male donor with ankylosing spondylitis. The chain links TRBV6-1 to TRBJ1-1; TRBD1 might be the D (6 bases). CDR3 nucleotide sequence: TGTGCCAGCAAGGTGTGGGACATGAACACTGAAGCTTTCTTT. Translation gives CASKVWDMNTEAFF.